This is a list of T cell receptor beta chains from one sample in a study of T cells after posttransplantation cyclophosphamide. Clones were read by immunoSEQ multiplex PCR, and TCRdb kept only the in-frame ones, dropping some. The sample records approximately 15,000 clones, 94% being singletons. Material for sequencing was naive CD4+ T cells sorted from blood. These receptors all stem from a woman aged 45-65 years in good health and a related stem cell transplant donor. CDR3s include the opening cysteine and the closing phenylalanine or tryptophan. The size of a clone is reported for some rows only, either as once, few or many, or as a class for expanded clones.

TRBJ1-2,NA,TRBV10-3,CAISLTGDYGYTF
TRBJ2-5,NA,TRBV21-1,CASSKVGPTAQYF
TRBJ1-1,NA,TRBV5-4,CASSRQGPNTEAFF
TRBJ2-1,NA,TRBV4-3,CASSQLYNEQFF
TRBJ2-1,NA,TRBV5-1,CASSLWSGRASYNEQFF
TRBJ1-1,NA,TRBV30,CAWSVRRRNTEAFF
TRBJ1-6,NA,TRBV7-3,CASSLSGSSYNSPLHF
TRBJ2-2,NA,TRBV19,CASAEGGANTGELFF
TRBJ2-3,NA,TRBV9,CASSVTSGRSLDTQYF
TRBJ2-3,NA,TRBV19,CASRLTSGQGTDTQYF
TRBJ1-2,NA,TRBV7-3,CASSLRGRVLDGYTF
TRBJ2-1,NA,TRBV5-1,CASSILTSGNNEQFF
TRBJ2-5,NA,TRBV29-1,CSVSRQGGETQYF
TRBJ1-3,NA,TRBV5-1,CASSLDPGQVSGNTIYF
TRBJ2-7,NA,TRBV10-2,CASSERSFSYEQYF
TRBJ2-7,once,TRBV19,CASSTTTRAEQYF
TRBJ2-7,NA,TRBV11-1,CASSLGSYAHEQYF
TRBJ2-1,NA,TRBV11-2,CASRSLAGIYNEQFF
TRBJ2-5,NA,TRBV10-2,CASSTGTSPETQYF
TRBJ2-2,NA,TRBV7-6,CASSFTLAGELFF
TRBJ2-4,NA,TRBV27,CASSPGGGSIQYF
TRBJ2-3,NA,TRBV29-1,CSVVRRTGAGDTQYF
TRBJ2-7,once,TRBV18,CASSPRQIPASYEQYF
TRBJ1-2,NA,TRBV7-9,CASELGQQAYGYTF
TRBJ2-1,NA,TRBV7-2,CASSPTSGRAFDEQFF